This T cell receptor beta chain emerged from a study of cytomegalovirus exposure and HLA in healthy donors. Sequencing was performed with immunoSEQ multiplex PCR; in TCRdb, only in-frame clones are kept and a portion is missing. The sample has some 140,000 clones; about 86% are singletons. This clone showed up just once. Germline CDR1 SGHNT, CDR2 YENEEA. The CDR3 loop spans 15 amino acids. Trimming took 4 bases from V and 6 from J; bases not matched to a gene: 3. The clonotype comes from a human donor in good health. What was sequenced was PBMCs. The chain recombines TRBV11-3 with TRBJ2-1, with 13 positions matching TRBD2. Here the CDR3 reads CASSSTSGRFNEQFF. CDR3 sequence (DNA): TGTGCCAGCAGCTCGACTAGCGGGAGGTTCAATGAGCAGTTCTTC.